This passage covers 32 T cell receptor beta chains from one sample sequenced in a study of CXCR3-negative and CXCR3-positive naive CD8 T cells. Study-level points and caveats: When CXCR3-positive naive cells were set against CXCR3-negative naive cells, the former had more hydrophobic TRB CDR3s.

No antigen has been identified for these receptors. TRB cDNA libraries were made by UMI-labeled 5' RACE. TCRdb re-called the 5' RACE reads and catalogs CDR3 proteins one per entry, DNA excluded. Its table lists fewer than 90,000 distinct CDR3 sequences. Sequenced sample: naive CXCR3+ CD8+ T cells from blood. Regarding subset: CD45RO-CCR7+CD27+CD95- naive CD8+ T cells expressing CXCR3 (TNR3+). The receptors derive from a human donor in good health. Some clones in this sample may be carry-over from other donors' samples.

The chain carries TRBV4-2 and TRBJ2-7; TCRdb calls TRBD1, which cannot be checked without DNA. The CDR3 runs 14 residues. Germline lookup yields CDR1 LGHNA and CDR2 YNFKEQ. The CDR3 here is CASSPWDLTYEQYF.

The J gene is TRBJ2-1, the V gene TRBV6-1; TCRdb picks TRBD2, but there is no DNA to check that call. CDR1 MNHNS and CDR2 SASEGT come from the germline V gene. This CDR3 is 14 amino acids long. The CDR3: CASSHLAGVNEQFF.

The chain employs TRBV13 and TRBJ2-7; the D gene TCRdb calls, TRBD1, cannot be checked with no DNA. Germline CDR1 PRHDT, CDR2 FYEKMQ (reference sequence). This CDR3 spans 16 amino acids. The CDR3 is CASKDRDTESSYEQYF.

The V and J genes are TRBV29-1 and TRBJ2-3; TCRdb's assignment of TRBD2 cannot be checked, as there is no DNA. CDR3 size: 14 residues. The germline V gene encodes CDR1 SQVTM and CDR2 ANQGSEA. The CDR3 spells CSGVAGGSTDTQYF.

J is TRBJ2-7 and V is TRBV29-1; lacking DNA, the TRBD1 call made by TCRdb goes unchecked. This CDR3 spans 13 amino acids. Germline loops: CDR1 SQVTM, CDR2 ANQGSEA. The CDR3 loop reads CSVVRTGLFEQYF.

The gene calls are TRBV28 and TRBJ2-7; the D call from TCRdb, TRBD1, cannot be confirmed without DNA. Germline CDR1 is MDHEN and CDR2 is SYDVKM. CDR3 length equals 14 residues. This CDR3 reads CASSFLGDSYEQYF.

The CDR3 loop reads CASSTGPRGTGELFF. V and J are TRBV19 and TRBJ2-2; TCRdb's D call of TRBD1 is untestable without DNA. CDR3 length equals 15 residues. Germline CDR1 LNHDA, CDR2 SQIVND (reference sequence).

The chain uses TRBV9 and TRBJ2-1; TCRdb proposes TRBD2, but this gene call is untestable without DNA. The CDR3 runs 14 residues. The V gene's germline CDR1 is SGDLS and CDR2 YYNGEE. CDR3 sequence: CASSVGTSGDEQFF.

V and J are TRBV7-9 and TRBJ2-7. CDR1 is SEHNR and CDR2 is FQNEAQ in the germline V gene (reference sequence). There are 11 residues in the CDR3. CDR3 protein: CASSFEEEQYF.

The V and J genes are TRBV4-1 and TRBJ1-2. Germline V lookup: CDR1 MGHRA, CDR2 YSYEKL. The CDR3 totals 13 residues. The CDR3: CASSQGGDYGYTF.

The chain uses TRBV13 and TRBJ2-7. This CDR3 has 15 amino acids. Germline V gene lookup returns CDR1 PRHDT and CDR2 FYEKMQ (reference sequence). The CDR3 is CASSLGRAGSYEQYF.

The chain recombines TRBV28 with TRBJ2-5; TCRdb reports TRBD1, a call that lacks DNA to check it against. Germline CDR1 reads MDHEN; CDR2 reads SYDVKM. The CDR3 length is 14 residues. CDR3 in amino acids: CASSPGTAQETQYF.

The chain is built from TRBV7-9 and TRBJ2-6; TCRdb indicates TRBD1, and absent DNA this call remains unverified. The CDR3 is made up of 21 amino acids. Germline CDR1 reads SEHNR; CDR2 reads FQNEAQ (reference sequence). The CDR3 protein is CASRQTDSSAAFYSGANVLTF.

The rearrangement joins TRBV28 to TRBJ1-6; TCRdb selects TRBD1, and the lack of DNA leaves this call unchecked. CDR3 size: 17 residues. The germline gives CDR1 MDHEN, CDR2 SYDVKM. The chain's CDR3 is CASSLPLTGLGDSPLHF.

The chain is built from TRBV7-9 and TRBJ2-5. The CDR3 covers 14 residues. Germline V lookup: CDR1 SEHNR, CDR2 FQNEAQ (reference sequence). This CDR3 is CASSFTTAQETQYF.

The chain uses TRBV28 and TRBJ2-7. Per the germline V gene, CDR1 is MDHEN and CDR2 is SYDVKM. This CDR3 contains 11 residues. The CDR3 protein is CASTVAYEQYF.

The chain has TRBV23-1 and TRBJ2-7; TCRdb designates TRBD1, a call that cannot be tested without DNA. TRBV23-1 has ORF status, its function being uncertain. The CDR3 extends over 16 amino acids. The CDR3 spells CASSLWDRVTPYEQYF.

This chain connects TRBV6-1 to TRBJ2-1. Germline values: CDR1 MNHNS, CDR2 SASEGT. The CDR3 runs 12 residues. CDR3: CASDISYNEQFF.

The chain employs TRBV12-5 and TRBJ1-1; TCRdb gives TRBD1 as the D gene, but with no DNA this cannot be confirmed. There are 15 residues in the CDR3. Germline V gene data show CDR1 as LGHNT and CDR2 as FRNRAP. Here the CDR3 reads CASGFSPGPNTEAFF.

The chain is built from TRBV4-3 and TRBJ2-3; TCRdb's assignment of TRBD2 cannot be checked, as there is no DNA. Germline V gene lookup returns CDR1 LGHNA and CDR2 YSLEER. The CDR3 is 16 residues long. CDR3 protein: CASSQDRLAGGDTQYF.

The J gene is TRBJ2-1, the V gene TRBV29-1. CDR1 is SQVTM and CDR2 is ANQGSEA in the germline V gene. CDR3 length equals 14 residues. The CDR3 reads CSVGSRQSYNEQFF.

CDR3 sequence: CASSSKPWTSGGETQYF. The chain links TRBV7-2 to TRBJ2-5; the TCRdb D gene call, TRBD2, has no DNA to confirm it. This CDR3 is 17 amino acids long. Germline V CDR1 and CDR2: SGHTA, FQGNSA. Full variable domain (rest looked up from reference TRBV7-2 and TRBJ2-5): GAGVSQSPSNKVTEKGKDVELRCDPISGHTALYWYRQSLGQGLEFLIYFQGNSAPDKSGLPSDRFSAERTGGSVSTLTIQRTQQEDSAVYLCASSSKPWTSGGETQYFGPGTRLLVL.

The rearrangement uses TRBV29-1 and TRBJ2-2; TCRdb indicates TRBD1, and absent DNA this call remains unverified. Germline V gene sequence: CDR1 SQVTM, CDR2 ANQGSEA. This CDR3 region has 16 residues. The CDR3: CSAILPGFVGAGELFF.

CDR3 amino acids: CACSGWTGGTEAFF. The chain carries TRBV6-1 and TRBJ1-1; TCRdb lists TRBD1, though no DNA is available to test this call. CDR1 and CDR2 (germline): MNHNS, SASEGT. CDR3 length: 14 residues.

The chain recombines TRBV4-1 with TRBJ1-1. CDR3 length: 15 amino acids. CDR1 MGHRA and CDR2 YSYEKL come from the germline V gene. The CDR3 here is CASSQEVGVIAWAFF.

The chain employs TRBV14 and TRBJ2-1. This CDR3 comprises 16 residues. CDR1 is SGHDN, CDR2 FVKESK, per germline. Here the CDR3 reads CASSRRTGSSYNEQFF.

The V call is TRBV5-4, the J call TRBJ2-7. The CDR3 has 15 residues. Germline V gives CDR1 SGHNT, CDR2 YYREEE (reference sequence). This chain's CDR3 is CASSLGPSTGYEQYF.

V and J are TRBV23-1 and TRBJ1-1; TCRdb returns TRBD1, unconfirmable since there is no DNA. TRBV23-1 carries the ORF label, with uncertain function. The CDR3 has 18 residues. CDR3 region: CASSQSDRGYTGGTEAFF.

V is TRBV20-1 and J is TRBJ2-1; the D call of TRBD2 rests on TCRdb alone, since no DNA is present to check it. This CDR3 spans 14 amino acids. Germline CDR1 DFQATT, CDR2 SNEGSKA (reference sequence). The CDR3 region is CSASGLAGIAEQFF.

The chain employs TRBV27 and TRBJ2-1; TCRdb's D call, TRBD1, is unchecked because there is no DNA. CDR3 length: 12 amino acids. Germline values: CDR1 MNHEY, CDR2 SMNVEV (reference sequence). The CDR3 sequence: CASSLGGREQFF.

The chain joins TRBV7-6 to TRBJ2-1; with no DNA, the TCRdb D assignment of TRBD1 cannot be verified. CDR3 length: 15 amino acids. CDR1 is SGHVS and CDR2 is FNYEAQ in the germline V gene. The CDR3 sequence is CASSLYLGTGNEQFF.

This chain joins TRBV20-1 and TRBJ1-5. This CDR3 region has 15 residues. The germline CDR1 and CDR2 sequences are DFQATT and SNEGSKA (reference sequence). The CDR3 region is CSAREDASLNQPQHF.